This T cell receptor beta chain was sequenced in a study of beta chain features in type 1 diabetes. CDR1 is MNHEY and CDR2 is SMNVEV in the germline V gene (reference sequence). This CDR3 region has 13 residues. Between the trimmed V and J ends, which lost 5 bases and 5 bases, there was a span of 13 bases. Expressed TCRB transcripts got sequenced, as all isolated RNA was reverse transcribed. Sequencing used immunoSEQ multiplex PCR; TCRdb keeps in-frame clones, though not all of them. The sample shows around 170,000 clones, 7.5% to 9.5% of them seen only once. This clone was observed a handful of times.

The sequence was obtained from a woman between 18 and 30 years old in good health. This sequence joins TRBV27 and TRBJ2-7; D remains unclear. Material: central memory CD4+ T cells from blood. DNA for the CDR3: TGTGCCAGCAGTCGTGATGTTCGGGACGAGCAGTACTTC. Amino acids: CASSRDVRDEQYF.